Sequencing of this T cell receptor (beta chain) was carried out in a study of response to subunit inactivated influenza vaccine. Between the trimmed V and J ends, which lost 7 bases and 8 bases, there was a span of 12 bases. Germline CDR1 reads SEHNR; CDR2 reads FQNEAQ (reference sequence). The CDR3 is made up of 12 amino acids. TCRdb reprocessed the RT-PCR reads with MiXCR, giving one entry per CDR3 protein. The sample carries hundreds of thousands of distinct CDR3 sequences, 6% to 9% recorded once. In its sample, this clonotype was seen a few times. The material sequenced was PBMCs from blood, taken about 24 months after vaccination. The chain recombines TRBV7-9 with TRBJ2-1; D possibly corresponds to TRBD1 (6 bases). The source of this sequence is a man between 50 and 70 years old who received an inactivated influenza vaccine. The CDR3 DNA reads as TGTGCCAGCAACGTGGGACATTATGAGCAGTTCTTC. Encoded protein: CASNVGHYEQFF.